Below, 7 T cell receptor beta chains from the same sample are listed, as sequenced in a study of shared clonotypes between healthy human individuals (dated by TCRdb to about 2020). The library relied on the immunoSEQ multiplex PCR assay. TCRdb took over this immuneACCESS table, retaining in-frame rearrangements with V and J assigned. Such tables are incomplete; in checked studies, under half of the missing clones stem from an unresolved V gene, and the remainder is unexplained. This sample holds 550,000 to 600,000 clones; roughly 98% were observed only once. The ten most abundant clones make up less than 0.35% of the sample. For the CD8 naive samples, CD45RO-negative cells were positively selected for CCR7, yielding a CD45RA+CCR7+ population from which TemRA cells were excluded. The sequenced sample was naive CD8+ T cells sorted from blood. The meaning of the sample's cell subset or site label: CD45RA+CCR7+. All receptors derive from a man under 40 in good health.

J is TRBJ2-7 and V is TRBV6-6; 9 nucleotides line up with TRBD1. The CDR3 has 14 amino acids. Germline CDR1 is MNHNY and CDR2 is SVGAGI (reference sequence). The V gene end was trimmed by 7 bases and the J gene end by 3 bases; junction bases not matched to a gene: 7. CDR3 residues: CASKTQGADYEQYF. The CDR3 bases are TGTGCCAGCAAGACACAGGGGGCGGACTACGAGCAGTACTTC.

This clone appeared once. The rearrangement links TRBV11-2 to TRBJ2-7; D is ambiguous. The germline gives CDR1 SGHAT, CDR2 FQNNGV. The V end lost 0 bases, the J end lost 2 bases, and 14 bases lay between the germline ends. This CDR3 has 16 residues. The CDR3 DNA sequence: TGTGCCAGCAGCTTAGAACCAGCCCTCACCACCTACGAGCAGTACTTC. This codes for CASSLEPALTTYEQYF.

The V call is TRBV29-1, the J call TRBJ1-3; D not certain. Per germline, CDR1 SQVTM and CDR2 ANQGSEA. With 2 bases removed from V and 0 bases from J, the gap between germline ends came to 11 bases. The CDR3 loop spans 15 amino acids. CDR3 sequence: CSVEMRADSGNTIYF. CDR3 DNA sequence: TGCAGCGTTGAAATGCGGGCGGACTCTGGAAACACCATATATTTT.

This chain connects TRBV27 to TRBJ2-7; 11 nucleotides line up with TRBD2. Germline loops: CDR1 MNHEY, CDR2 SMNVEV (reference sequence). V was clipped by 6 bases and J by 3 bases; unmatched bases: 7. The CDR3 is made up of 15 amino acids. For the CDR3, the DNA is TGTGCCAGCAGCCCCCTAGGGACTAGCGGCTACGAGCAGTACTTC. Its translation is CASSPLGTSGYEQYF.

This chain's CDR3 is CASMAGANTGELFF. The CDR3 coding sequence is TGTGCCAGCATGGCCGGTGCGAACACCGGGGAGCTGTTTTTT. J is TRBJ2-2 and V is TRBV7-3, with no clear D. Looked up from germline, CDR1 is SGHTA and CDR2 is FQGTGA. V was shortened by 7 bases and J by 0 bases, with 9 bases between the two germline ends. The CDR3 length is 14 residues. Full variable domain (outside the CDR3, taken from reference TRBV7-3 and TRBJ2-2): GAGVSQTPSNKVTEKGKYVELRCDPISGHTALYWYRQSLGQGPEFLIYFQGTGAADDSGLPNDRFFAVRPEGSVSTLKIQRTERGDSAVYLCASMAGANTGELFFGEGSRLTVL.

The chain employs TRBV11-3 and TRBJ2-1, with 8 bases aligning to TRBD2. With V trimmed by 0 bases and J by 4 bases, 14 bases remained unmatched. The CDR3 runs to 19 residues. Looked up from germline, CDR1 is SGHNT and CDR2 is YENEEA. In nucleotides, the CDR3 is TGTGCCAGCAGCTTAGACGGGAGGTTAGCGGGGATGATGTACAATGAGCAGTTCTTC. Its translation is CASSLDGRLAGMMYNEQFF.

The chain carries TRBV7-9 and TRBJ2-1, with TRBD2 identical over 7 bases. The CDR3 extends over 15 amino acids. Germline loops: CDR1 SEHNR, CDR2 FQNEAQ (reference sequence). V lost 5 bases to trimming and J lost 2 bases; unmatched junction nucleotides: 6. The CDR3 sequence is CASSEVLAAYNEQFF. CDR3 DNA sequence: TGTGCCAGCAGCGAAGTTCTAGCGGCCTACAATGAGCAGTTCTTC.